What follows describes a single TCR beta chain. Its antigen is unknown. The data stem from a study of siplizumab effects on memory and regulatory T cells. The CDR3 spans 18 residues. Trimming removed 3 bases at V and 2 bases at J, with 20 bases between. Germline V gives CDR1 LGHNA, CDR2 YNFKEQ. TCRdb keeps only in-frame clones here, not all; method: immunoSEQ multiplex PCR. The sample gives about 120,000 clones, over 85% of which show up once; around 0.15% is in the top ten. Findings of the study overall: Major contributors to the alloresponse seemed to be naive T cells, which also appeared more diverse than memory cells. Unstimulated subsets accounted for the mapping of only a minor share of the clones that were alloreactive.

The TCR was taken from a human donor in good health. The gene calls are TRBV4-2 and TRBJ1-3, with a weak D call TRBD1 (5 bases). Sequenced sample: non-Treg CD4+ T cells sorted from blood. Here the CDR3 DNA reads TGTGCCAGCAGCCAGAACACAGGAAGCTTTGGGGCTGGAAACACCATATATTTT. This sequence encodes CASSQNTGSFGAGNTIYF.